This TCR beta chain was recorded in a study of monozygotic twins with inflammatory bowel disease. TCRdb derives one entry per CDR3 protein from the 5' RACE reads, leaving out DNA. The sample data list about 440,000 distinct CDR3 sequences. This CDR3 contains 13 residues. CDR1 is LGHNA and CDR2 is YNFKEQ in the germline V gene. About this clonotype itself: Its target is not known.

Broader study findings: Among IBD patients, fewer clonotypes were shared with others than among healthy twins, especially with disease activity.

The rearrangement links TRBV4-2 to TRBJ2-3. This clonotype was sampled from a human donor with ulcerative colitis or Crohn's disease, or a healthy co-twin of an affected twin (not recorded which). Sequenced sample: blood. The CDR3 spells CASSQEYRDTQYF.